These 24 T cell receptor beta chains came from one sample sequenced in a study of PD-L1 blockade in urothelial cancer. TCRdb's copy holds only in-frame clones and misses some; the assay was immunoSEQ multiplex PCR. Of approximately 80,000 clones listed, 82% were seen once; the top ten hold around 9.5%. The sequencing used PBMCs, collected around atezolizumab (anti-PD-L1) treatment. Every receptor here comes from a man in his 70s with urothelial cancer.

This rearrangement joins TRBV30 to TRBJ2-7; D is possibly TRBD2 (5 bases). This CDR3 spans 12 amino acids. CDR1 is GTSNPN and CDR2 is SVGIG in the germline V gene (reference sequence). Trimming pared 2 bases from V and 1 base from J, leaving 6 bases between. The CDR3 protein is CAWSRGSYEQYF. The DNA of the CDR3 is TGTGCCTGGAGTCGGGGATCCTACGAGCAGTACTTC.

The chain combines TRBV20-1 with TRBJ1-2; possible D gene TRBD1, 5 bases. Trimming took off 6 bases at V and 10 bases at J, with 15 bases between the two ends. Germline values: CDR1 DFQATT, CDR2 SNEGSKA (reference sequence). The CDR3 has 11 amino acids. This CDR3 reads CSALGGRVYTF. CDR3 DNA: TGCAGTGCCCTGGGAGGCAGGGTCTACACCTTC.

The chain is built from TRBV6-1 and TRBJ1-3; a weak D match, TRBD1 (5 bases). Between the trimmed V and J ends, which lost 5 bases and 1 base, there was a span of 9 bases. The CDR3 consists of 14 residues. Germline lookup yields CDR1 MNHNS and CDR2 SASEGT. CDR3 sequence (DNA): TGTGCCAGCAGTCTACAGGCGTCTGGAAACACCATATATTTT. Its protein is CASSLQASGNTIYF.

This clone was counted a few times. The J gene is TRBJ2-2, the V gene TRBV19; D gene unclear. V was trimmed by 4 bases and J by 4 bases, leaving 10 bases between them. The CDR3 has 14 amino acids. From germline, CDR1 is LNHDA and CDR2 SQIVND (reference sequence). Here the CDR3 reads CASSRFLATGELFF. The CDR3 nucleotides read TGTGCCAGTAGTAGGTTTTTAGCCACCGGGGAGCTGTTTTTT.

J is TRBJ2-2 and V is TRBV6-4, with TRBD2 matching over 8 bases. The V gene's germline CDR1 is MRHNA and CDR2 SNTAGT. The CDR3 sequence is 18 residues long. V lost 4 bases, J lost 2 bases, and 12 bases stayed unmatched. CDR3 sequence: CASSASTPAGANTGELFF. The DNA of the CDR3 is TGTGCCAGCAGTGCCTCAACCCCAGCGGGGGCAAACACCGGGGAGCTGTTTTTT.

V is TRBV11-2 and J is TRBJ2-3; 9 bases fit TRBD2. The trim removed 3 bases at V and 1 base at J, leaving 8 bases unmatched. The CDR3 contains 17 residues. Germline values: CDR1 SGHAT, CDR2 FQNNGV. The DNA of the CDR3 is TGTGCCAGCAGCTTCAGGGCGGCGGGGGGGGGCACAGATACGCAGTATTTT. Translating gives CASSFRAAGGGTDTQYF.

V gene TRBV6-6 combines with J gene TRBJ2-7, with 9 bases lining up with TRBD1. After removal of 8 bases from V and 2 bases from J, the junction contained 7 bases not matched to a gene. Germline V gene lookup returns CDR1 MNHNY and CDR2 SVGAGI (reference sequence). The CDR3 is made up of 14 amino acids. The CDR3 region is CASRGQGLTYEQYF. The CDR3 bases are TGTGCCAGCCGGGGACAGGGACTAACCTACGAGCAGTACTTC.

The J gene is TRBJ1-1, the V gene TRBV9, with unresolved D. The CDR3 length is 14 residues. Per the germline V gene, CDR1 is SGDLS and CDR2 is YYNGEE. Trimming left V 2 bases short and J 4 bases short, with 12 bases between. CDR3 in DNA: TGTGCCAGCAGCGTCTCCGGGATTGGCACTGAAGCTTTCTTT. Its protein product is CASSVSGIGTEAFF.

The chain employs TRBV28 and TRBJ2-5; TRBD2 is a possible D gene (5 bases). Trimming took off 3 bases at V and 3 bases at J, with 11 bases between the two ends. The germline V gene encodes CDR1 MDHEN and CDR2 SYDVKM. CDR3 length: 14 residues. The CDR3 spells CASSFSGVEETQYF. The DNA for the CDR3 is TGTGCCAGCAGTTTCTCCGGGGTCGAAGAGACCCAGTACTTC.

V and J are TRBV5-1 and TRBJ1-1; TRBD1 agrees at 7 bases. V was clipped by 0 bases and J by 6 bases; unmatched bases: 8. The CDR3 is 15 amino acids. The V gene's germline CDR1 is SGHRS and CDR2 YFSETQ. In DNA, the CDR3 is TGCGCCAGCAGCTTGGATCAGGGGGTAAGCGCTGAAGCTTTCTTT. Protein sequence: CASSLDQGVSAEAFF.

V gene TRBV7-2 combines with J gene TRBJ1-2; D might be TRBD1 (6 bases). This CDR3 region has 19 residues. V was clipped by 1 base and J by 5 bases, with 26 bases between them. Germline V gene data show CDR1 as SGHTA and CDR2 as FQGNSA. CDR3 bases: TGTGCCAGCAGCTTAGTGGGGATTACAGAAGGGACAAACTATTATGGCTACACCTTC. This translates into CASSLVGITEGTNYYGYTF.

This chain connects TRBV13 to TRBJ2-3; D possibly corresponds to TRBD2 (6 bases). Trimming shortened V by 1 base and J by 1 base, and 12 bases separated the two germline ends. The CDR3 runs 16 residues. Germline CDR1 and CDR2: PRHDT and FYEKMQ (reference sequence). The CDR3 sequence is CASSLVRELGTDTQYF. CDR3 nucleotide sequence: TGTGCCAGCAGCTTAGTACGGGAGTTGGGCACAGATACGCAGTATTTT.

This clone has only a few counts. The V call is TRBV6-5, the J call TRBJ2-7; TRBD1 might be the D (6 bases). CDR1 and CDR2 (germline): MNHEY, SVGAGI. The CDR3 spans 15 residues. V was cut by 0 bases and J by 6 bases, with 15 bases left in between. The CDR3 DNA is TGTGCCAGCAGTTACTCGGGGGCGAGAGGTGGCGAGCAGTACTTC. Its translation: CASSYSGARGGEQYF.

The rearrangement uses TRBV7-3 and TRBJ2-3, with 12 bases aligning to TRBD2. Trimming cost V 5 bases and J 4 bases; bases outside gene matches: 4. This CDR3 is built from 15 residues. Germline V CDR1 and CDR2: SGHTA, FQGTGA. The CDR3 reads CASSLAGGAPDTQYF. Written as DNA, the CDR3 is TGTGCCAGCAGCCTAGCGGGAGGGGCTCCAGATACGCAGTATTTT.

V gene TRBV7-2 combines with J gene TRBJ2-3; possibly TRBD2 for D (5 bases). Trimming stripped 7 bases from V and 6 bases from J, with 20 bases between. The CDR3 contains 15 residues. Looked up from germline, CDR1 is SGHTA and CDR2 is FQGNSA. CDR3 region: CASTLGYIPGDTQYF. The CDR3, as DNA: TGTGCCAGCACCCTAGGATACATCCCGGGGGATACGCAGTATTTT.

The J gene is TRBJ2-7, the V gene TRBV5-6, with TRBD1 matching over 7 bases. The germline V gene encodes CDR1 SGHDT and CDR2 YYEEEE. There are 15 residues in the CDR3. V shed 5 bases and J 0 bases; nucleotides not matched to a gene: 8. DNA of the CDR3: TGTGCCAGCAGTGATCTCGGACAGGACTCCTACGAGCAGTACTTC. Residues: CASSDLGQDSYEQYF.

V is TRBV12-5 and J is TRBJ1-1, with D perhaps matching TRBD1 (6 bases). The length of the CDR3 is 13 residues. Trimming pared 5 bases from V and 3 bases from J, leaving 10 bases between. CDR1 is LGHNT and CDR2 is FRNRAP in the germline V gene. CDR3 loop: CASGAGVHTEAFF. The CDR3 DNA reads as TGTGCTAGTGGTGCAGGGGTCCACACTGAAGCTTTCTTT.

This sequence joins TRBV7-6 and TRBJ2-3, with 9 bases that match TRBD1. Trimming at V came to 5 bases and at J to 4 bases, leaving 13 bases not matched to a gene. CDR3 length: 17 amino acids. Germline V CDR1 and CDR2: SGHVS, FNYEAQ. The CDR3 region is CASSGPRTGVMSDTQYF. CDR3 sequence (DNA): TGTGCCAGCAGCGGGCCCCGGACAGGGGTAATGTCAGATACGCAGTATTTT.

The DNA of the CDR3 is TGTGCCAGCAGCGTCAACACGGAGATCTCTGGAAACACCATATATTTT. It is translated as CASSVNTEISGNTIYF. The chain uses TRBV9 and TRBJ1-3; D ambiguous. This CDR3 contains 16 residues. From germline, CDR1 is SGDLS and CDR2 YYNGEE. V was shortened by 2 bases and J by 0 bases, with 12 bases between the two germline ends. Full variable domain (rest looked up from reference TRBV9 and TRBJ1-3): DSGVTQTPKHLITATGQRVTLRCSPRSGDLSVYWYQQSLDQGLQFLIQYYNGEERAKGNILERFSAQQFPDLHSELNLSSLELGDSALYFCASSVNTEISGNTIYFGEGSWLTVV.

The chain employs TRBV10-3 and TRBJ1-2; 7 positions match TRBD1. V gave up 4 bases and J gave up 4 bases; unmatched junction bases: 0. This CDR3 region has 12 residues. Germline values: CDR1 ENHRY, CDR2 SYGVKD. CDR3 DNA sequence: TGTGCCATCAGTGGGGACAGCTATGGCTACACCTTC. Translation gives CAISGDSYGYTF.

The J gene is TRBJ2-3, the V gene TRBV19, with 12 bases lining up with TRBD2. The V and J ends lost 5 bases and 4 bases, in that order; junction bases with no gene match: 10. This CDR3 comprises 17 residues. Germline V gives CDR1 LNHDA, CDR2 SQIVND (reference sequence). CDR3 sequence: CASSSALAGGRADTQYF. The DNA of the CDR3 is TGTGCCAGTAGTTCCGCCCTAGCGGGAGGGAGGGCAGATACGCAGTATTTT.

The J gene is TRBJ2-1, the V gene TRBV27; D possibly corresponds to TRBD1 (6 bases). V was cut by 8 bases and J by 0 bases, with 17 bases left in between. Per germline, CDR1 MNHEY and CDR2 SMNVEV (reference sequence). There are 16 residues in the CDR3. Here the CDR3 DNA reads TGTGCCAGCGGGGAACAGGGCTTTAGCTCCTACAATGAGCAGTTCTTC. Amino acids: CASGEQGFSSYNEQFF.

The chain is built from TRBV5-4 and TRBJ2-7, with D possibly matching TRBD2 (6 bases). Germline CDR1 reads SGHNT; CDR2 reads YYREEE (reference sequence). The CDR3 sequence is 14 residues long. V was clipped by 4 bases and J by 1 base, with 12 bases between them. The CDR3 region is CASSPGTLSYEQYF. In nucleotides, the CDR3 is TGTGCCAGCAGCCCTGGGACTTTATCCTACGAGCAGTACTTC.

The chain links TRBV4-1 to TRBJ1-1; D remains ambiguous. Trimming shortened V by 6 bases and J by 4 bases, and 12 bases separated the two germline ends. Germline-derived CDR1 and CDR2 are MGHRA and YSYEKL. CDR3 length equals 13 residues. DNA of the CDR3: TGCGCCAGCAGGCGAGGTGTGAGCACTGAAGCTTTCTTT. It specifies CASRRGVSTEAFF.